The 3 T cell receptor beta chains listed next were all sequenced from one sample in a study of blood T cell repertoires in COVID-19. The repertoire was sequenced with immunoSEQ multiplex PCR; TCRdb's copy has only in-frame clones and lacks some. The repertoire holds 90,000 to 130,000 clones, with 82% as singletons. Sequenced: peripheral blood. All receptors come from a man in his 70s with acute or convalescent COVID-19.

The chain couples TRBV6-1 to TRBJ2-3; 7 bases are shared with TRBD1. Germline V gene sequence: CDR1 MNHNS, CDR2 SASEGT. Trimming at V came to 3 bases and at J to 2 bases, leaving 17 bases not matched to a gene. This CDR3 has 19 residues. The CDR3 coding sequence is TGTGCCAGCAGTGATCCCTCCGAAGGCCACAGGGGAAACACAGATACGCAGTATTTT. Protein product: CASSDPSEGHRGNTDTQYF.

This chain uses TRBV6-1 with TRBJ1-5, with D unclear. Germline CDR1 is MNHNS and CDR2 is SASEGT. This CDR3 region has 18 residues. Between the trimmed V and J ends, which lost 4 bases and 0 bases, there was a span of 19 bases. Here the CDR3 DNA reads TGTGCCAGCAGTGGAAGGGAAATGGGGAGGAATAGCAATCAGCCCCAGCATTTT. This codes for CASSGREMGRNSNQPQHF.

This sequence joins TRBV9 and TRBJ1-3; no definite D call. Looked up from germline, CDR1 is SGDLS and CDR2 is YYNGEE. V gave up 1 base and J gave up 6 bases, with 11 bases separating them. CDR3 size: 14 residues. As DNA, the CDR3 is TGTGCCAGCAGCGTATCAACAGATTTAAACACCATATATTTT. This gives the protein CASSVSTDLNTIYF.